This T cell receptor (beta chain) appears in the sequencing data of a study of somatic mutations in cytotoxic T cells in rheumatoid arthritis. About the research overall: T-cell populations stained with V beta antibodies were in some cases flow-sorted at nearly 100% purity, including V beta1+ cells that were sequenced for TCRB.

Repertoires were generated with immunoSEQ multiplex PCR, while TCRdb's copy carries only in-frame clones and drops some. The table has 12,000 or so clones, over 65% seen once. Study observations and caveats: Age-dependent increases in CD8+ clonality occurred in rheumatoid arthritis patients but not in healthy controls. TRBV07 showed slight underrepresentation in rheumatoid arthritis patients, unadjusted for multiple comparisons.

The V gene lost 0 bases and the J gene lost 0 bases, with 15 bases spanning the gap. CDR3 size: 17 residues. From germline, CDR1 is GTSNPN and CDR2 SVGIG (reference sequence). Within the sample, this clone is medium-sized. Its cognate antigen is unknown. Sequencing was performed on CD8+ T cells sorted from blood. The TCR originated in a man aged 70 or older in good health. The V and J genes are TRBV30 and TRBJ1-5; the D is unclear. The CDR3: CAWSVGSKGYSNQPQHF. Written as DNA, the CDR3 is TGTGCCTGGAGTGTCGGGAGCAAAGGCTATAGCAATCAGCCCCAGCATTTT.